The 14 T cell receptor beta chains reported below all come from one sample, sequenced in a study of Tregs in tolerant kidney transplant recipients. Recipients received nonmyeloablative bone marrow transplants from related graft donors, with transient mixed chimerism. The assay was immunoSEQ multiplex PCR, and TCRdb's table has in-frame clones only and misses some. Across about 15,000 clones, the top ten clones capture less than 4% of the sample. The specimen was CD4+ T cells from blood (PBMCs), collected 12 months after the transplant. The receptors shown here come from a human patient who received a combined kidney and bone marrow transplant. Some T cells could come from the graft donor.

Comments on this clone: The read ends 3 residues early relative to the CDR3; the germline J gene fills the gap. The chain combines TRBV6-2 or TRBV6-3 with TRBJ2-2, with TRBD1 identical over 9 bases. Trimming removed 2 bases from V and 1 base from J; junction bases left unmatched: 5. The CDR3 runs to 17 residues. Looked up from germline, CDR1 is MNHEY and CDR2 is SVGEGT. CDR3 amino acids: CASSYQAGQGNTGELFF. The sequenced part of the CDR3 DNA is TGTGCCAGCAGTTACCAGGCGGGACAGGGGAACACCGGGGAG.

This clone counts as medium-sized by frequency. From the germline J gene comes the end of the CDR3, since the read stops 3 residues before it. The chain employs TRBV20-1 and TRBJ2-5; a possible D gene is TRBD2 (5 bases). This CDR3 comprises 13 residues. Germline CDR1 DFQATT, CDR2 SNEGSKA (reference sequence). V lost 6 bases to trimming and J lost 2 bases, with 13 bases between them. CDR3 bases read: TGCAGTGCAAAGAGGACGGGGCAAGAGACC. As protein: CSAKRTGQET. The entire CDR3 sequence reads CSAKRTGQETQYF.

A word on this clone: The read ends 3 residues shy of where the CDR3 ends; the end is completed using the germline J gene. The V and J genes are TRBV18 and TRBJ2-3, with TRBD2 as a possible D gene (6 bases). The CDR3 length is 16 residues. CDR1 is KGHSH and CDR2 is LQKENI in the germline V gene. Trimming removed 4 bases from V and 0 bases from J, with 14 bases in between. CDR3 amino acids: CASSLLASPSTDTQYF. The DNA read from the CDR3 is TGTGCCAGCTCACTTCTAGCGAGCCCTAGCACAGATACG.

For this clone: The missing CDR3 end, 3 residues past where the read stops, is filled in from the germline J gene. The rearrangement links TRBV6-2 or TRBV6-3 to TRBJ2-1, with TRBD2 matching 7 bases. Germline values: CDR1 MNHEY, CDR2 SVGEGT. Trimming at V came to 7 bases and at J to 3 bases, leaving 6 bases not matched to a gene. This CDR3 is built from 14 residues. The DNA read from the CDR3 is TGTGCCAGCACCTCCGCGGGAGACTACAATGAG. Translated, it gives CASTSAGDYNE. The whole CDR3 sequence reads CASTSAGDYNEQFF.

As concerns this clone: The read finishes 3 residues shy of the CDR3 end, and the germline J gene is used to complete it. The chain carries TRBV20-1 and TRBJ2-7; TRBD1 might be the D (6 bases). Germline V CDR1 and CDR2: DFQATT, SNEGSKA (reference sequence). The V end was cut by 6 bases, the J end by 4 bases, with 19 bases between. This CDR3 spans 14 amino acids. The CDR3 sequence is CSAQGQDIRYEQYF. The DNA read from the CDR3 is TGCAGTGCCCAGGGGCAGGACATCCGATACGAG.

Concerning this clone: The CDR3 end lies 3 residues beyond the end of the read and is filled in from the germline J gene. The genes are TRBV27 and TRBJ1-4; no clear D gene. The CDR3 extends over 16 amino acids. Germline V CDR1 and CDR2: MNHEY, SMNVEV (reference sequence). Trimming pared 0 bases from V and 1 base from J, leaving 9 bases between. Incomplete CDR3 DNA: TGTGCCAGCAGTTTATCGTTCAGTGAAACTAATGAAAAA. It codes for CASSLSFSETNEK. The entire CDR3 sequence reads CASSLSFSETNEKLFF.

Worth noting for this clone: The read ends 3 residues before the CDR3 terminus; that terminus is restored from the germline J gene. The chain uses TRBV19 and TRBJ1-3, with D possibly matching TRBD1 (6 bases). The CDR3 is 16 residues long. The germline V gene encodes CDR1 LNHDA and CDR2 SQIVND (reference sequence). V was clipped by 6 bases and J by 1 base, with 16 bases between them. CDR3 sequence reads: CASSRRQEGSGNTIYF. The CDR3 bases that were read are TGTGCCAGTAGCCGAAGACAGGAGGGTTCTGGAAACACC.

For this clone: The CDR3 is cut off 3 residues early in the read; its end comes from the germline J gene. The chain employs TRBV5-1 and TRBJ1-1, with D perhaps TRBD1 (6 bases). The CDR3 is 15 residues long. Germline assignment: CDR1 SGHRS and CDR2 YFSETQ. V shed 4 bases and J shed 0 bases, with 13 bases lying between them. The CDR3 reads CASSLIDRMNTEAFF. Incomplete CDR3 DNA: TGCGCCAGCAGCCTTATAGACAGGATGAACACTGAA.

As for this clone: The CDR3 end lies 3 residues beyond the end of the read and is filled in from the germline J gene. The V and J genes are TRBV4-2 and TRBJ2-3; tentative D call: TRBD2 (6 bases). The CDR3 covers 13 residues. CDR1 and CDR2 from the germline V gene are LGHNA and YNFKEQ. V lost 4 bases, J lost 4 bases, and 9 bases lay in between. CDR3 protein: CASSLRRADTQYF. The part of the CDR3 DNA that was read is TGTGCCAGCAGCCTTAGGAGGGCAGATACG.

This clone registers medium-sized by frequency. The CDR3 end is not reached by the read, which stops 3 residues before it; the germline J gene fills it in. V is TRBV6-2 or TRBV6-3 and J is TRBJ2-3; 10 bases match TRBD2. J lost 6 bases, V lost 6 bases, and 3 bases had no gene match. Per germline, CDR1 MNHEY and CDR2 SVGEGT. This CDR3 comprises 13 residues. The CDR3 is CASSRGLADTQYF. The CDR3 DNA, read in part, is TGTGCCAGCAGCCGGGGACTAGCGGATACG.

Regarding this clone: The CDR3 is cut off 3 residues early in the read; its end comes from the germline J gene. J is TRBJ1-1 and V is TRBV5-1; D might be TRBD1 (5 bases). This CDR3 has 14 amino acids. CDR1 is SGHRS, CDR2 YFSETQ, per germline. V was pared by 4 bases and J by 1 base, with 11 bases between. CDR3 DNA (partial): TGCGCCAGCAGCCAAATCGGACAGAACACTGAA. Translation gives CASSQIGQNTE. The entire CDR3 is CASSQIGQNTEAFF.

This clone is called medium-sized based on its frequency. The CDR3 end is not reached by the read, which stops 3 residues before it; the germline J gene fills it in. The J gene is TRBJ2-4, the V gene TRBV10-3; D may be TRBD1 (7 bases). The CDR3 is made up of 16 amino acids. Trimming stripped 3 bases from V and 0 bases from J, with 12 bases between. Germline V gene sequence: CDR1 ENHRY, CDR2 SYGVKD. The DNA read from the CDR3 is TGTGCCATCAGTGACTCAGGGGGACTAGCCAAAAACATT. This gives the protein CAISDSGGLAKNI. The full-length CDR3 reads as CAISDSGGLAKNIQYF.

As to this clone: The missing CDR3 end, 3 residues past where the read stops, is filled in from the germline J gene. The chain uses TRBV5-1 and TRBJ1-1, with TRBD1 matching over 9 bases. The CDR3 has 16 residues. From germline, CDR1 is SGHRS and CDR2 YFSETQ. Trimming cost V 1 base and J 5 bases; bases outside gene matches: 9. CDR3 DNA (partial): TGCGCCAGCAGCTTGTGGGGACGGACAGGGGAAACTGAA. Amino acid sequence: CASSLWGRTGETE. The CDR3 in full is CASSLWGRTGETEAFF.

Turning to this clone: The sequence runs out 3 residues before the end of the CDR3; the remainder is reconstructed from the germline J gene. The rearrangement joins TRBV20-1 to TRBJ1-2; 10 bases match TRBD1. Looked up from germline, CDR1 is DFQATT and CDR2 is SNEGSKA (reference sequence). The CDR3 spans 14 residues. Trimming removed 3 bases from V and 5 bases from J; junction bases left unmatched: 6. Partial CDR3 DNA: TGCAGTGCTAGGGGACAGGGGCCCAATTATGGC. It encodes CSARGQGPNYG. From start to end, the CDR3 is CSARGQGPNYGYTF.